This passage covers 16 T cell receptor beta chains from one sample sequenced in a study of shared clonotypes between healthy human individuals. Assay used: immunoSEQ multiplex PCR; TCRdb lists only in-frame clones, some missing. The repertoire holds roughly 2.2 million clones, approximately 95% seen once, with around 0.4% in the top ten. Specimen: naive CD4+ T cells from PBMCs. Subset reported: CD45RA+ positively selected. The receptors were gathered from a man aged 18 to 29 in good health. Some clones in this sample may be carry-over from other donors' samples.

As DNA, the CDR3 is TGTGCCAGCAGTGGAGGTGGGGCAGGGCTGGAGACCCAGTACTTC. Translating it yields CASSGGGAGLETQYF. The chain employs TRBV6-4 and TRBJ2-5, with D perhaps TRBD1 (5 bases). V was cut by 4 bases and J by 5 bases, with 17 bases left in between. This CDR3 contains 15 residues. Per the germline V gene, CDR1 is MRHNA and CDR2 is SNTAGT.

The rearrangement joins TRBV5-4 to TRBJ2-7, with a weak D call TRBD2 (5 bases). Germline-derived CDR1 and CDR2 are SGHNT and YYREEE (reference sequence). This CDR3 is 15 amino acids long. V lost 2 bases and J 1 base, leaving 13 bases between the germline ends. The CDR3 region is CASSLERGGSYEQYF. DNA for the CDR3: TGTGCCAGCAGCTTAGAACGGGGTGGATCCTACGAGCAGTACTTC.

The rearrangement links TRBV28 to TRBJ2-7; D gene uncertain. The V end lost 8 bases, the J end lost 6 bases, and 14 bases lay between the germline ends. CDR1 and CDR2 (germline): MDHEN, SYDVKM. This CDR3 has 12 amino acids. In DNA, the CDR3 is TGTGCCAGCTGGGCCGGTTTCGGCGAGCAGTACTTC. This codes for CASWAGFGEQYF.

This chain connects TRBV11-2 to TRBJ1-2; D unclear. V was trimmed by 1 base and J by 7 bases, leaving 7 bases between them. The CDR3 loop spans 12 amino acids. CDR1 and CDR2 from the germline V gene are SGHAT and FQNNGV. The DNA of the CDR3 is TGTGCCAGCAGCTTAGCCAGTCTTGGCTACACCTTC. Its translation: CASSLASLGYTF. Drawing the rest from reference TRBV11-2 and TRBJ1-2, the complete variable domain is EAGVAQSPRYKIIEKRQSVAFWCNPISGHATLYWYQQILGQGPKLLIQFQNNGVVDDSQLPKDRFSAERLKGVDSTLKIQPAKLEDSAVYLCASSLASLGYTFGSGTRLTVV.

This chain joins TRBV6-5 and TRBJ2-2; D possibly corresponds to TRBD2 (6 bases). Germline loops: CDR1 MNHEY, CDR2 SVGAGI. Trimming left V 0 bases short and J 4 bases short, with 12 bases between. This CDR3 region has 16 residues. Here the CDR3 DNA reads TGTGCCAGCAGTTACTCTTCGGGAGCGGGCACCGGGGAGCTGTTTTTT. Translated, it gives CASSYSSGAGTGELFF.

V and J are TRBV10-3 and TRBJ2-6, with D perhaps matching TRBD1 (5 bases). The CDR3 extends over 17 amino acids. Trimming cost V 2 bases and J 0 bases, with 11 bases left between them. Germline CDR1 is ENHRY and CDR2 is SYGVKD. The CDR3 bases are TGTGCCATCAGTGAGGGGGATAGGGGCTCTGGGGCCAACGTCCTGACTTTC. Translating gives CAISEGDRGSGANVLTF.

This chain uses TRBV7-3 with TRBJ1-3; the match to TRBD1 covers 7 bases. CDR1 is SGHTA, CDR2 FQGTGA, per germline. V shed 5 bases and J 0 bases; nucleotides not matched to a gene: 4. The CDR3 is made up of 15 amino acids. The CDR3 bases are TGTGCCAGCAGCGCGGACAGGAGCTCTGGAAACACCATATATTTT. This encodes CASSADRSSGNTIYF. Based on the CDR3 plus reference TRBV7-3 and TRBJ1-3, the full variable domain is GAGVSQTPSNKVTEKGKYVELRCDPISGHTALYWYRQSLGQGPEFLIYFQGTGAADDSGLPNDRFFAVRPEGSVSTLKIQRTERGDSAVYLCASSADRSSGNTIYFGEGSWLTVV.

The V call is TRBV5-1, the J call TRBJ1-3; D is perhaps TRBD1 (5 bases). Between the trimmed V and J ends, which lost 6 bases and 4 bases, there was a span of 20 bases. Germline loops: CDR1 SGHRS, CDR2 YFSETQ. The CDR3 has 16 residues. The CDR3 DNA is TGCGCCAGCACCCGGGGAGGGGCTGGATCAGGAAACACCATATATTTT. It encodes CASTRGGAGSGNTIYF.

This clone appeared a single time. The chain carries TRBV5-4 and TRBJ1-1, with 9 bases aligning to TRBD1. CDR1 is SGHNT and CDR2 is YYREEE in the germline V gene (reference sequence). Losses at the gene ends were 4 bases for V and 11 bases for J; bases not matched to a gene: 12. The CDR3 extends over 14 amino acids. As DNA, the CDR3 is TGTGCCAGCAGCACCGACAGGGGGTTAATCCCGGCTTTCTTT. Encoded protein: CASSTDRGLIPAFF.

This rearrangement joins TRBV27 to TRBJ1-3; no clear D gene. V was shortened by 8 bases and J by 0 bases, with 8 bases between the two germline ends. This CDR3 spans 13 amino acids. CDR1 and CDR2 from the germline V gene are MNHEY and SMNVEV (reference sequence). The chain's CDR3 is CASRELSGNTIYF. The CDR3 DNA reads TGTGCCAGCCGGGAACTCTCTGGAAACACCATATATTTT.

On this clone: Other DNA sequences from this sample encode an identical CDR3 as well. The chain has TRBV10-3 and TRBJ2-5; 8 nucleotides match TRBD1. The germline gives CDR1 ENHRY, CDR2 SYGVKD. The CDR3 has 12 amino acids. V was pared by 8 bases and J by 5 bases, with 4 bases of the junction left unmatched. The CDR3 sequence is CAIGQGRETQYF. The CDR3 DNA follows: TGTGCCATCGGACAGGGACGGGAGACCCAGTACTTC.

The chain links TRBV27 to TRBJ1-2; TRBD1 agrees at 9 bases. With V trimmed by 0 bases and J by 0 bases, 20 bases remained unmatched. The CDR3 has 22 residues. Per the germline V gene, CDR1 is MNHEY and CDR2 is SMNVEV (reference sequence). The CDR3 here is CASSLSESGQIKNRGPNYGYTF. CDR3 nucleotide sequence: TGTGCCAGCAGTTTATCGGAATCGGGCCAGATAAAAAACAGGGGGCCTAACTATGGCTACACCTTC.

The J gene is TRBJ2-3, the V gene TRBV4-2; tentatively, D is TRBD2 (6 bases). Germline V CDR1 and CDR2: LGHNA, YNFKEQ. V was pared by 3 bases and J by 0 bases, with 10 bases between. CDR3 length equals 15 residues. CDR3 sequence (DNA): TGTGCCAGCAGCCACGGGGGTTCTAGCACAGATACGCAGTATTTT. Translation gives CASSHGGSSTDTQYF.

This chain links TRBV6-5 with TRBJ2-5, with D possibly called TRBD1 or TRBD2 (5 bases each). Germline-derived CDR1 and CDR2 are MNHEY and SVGAGI. The CDR3 is 13 amino acids. Trimming removed 4 bases from V and 8 bases from J, with 14 bases in between. CDR3 loop: CASSSRDRSTQYF. The DNA for the CDR3 is TGTGCCAGCAGTTCTCGGGACCGCTCAACCCAGTACTTC.

The genes are TRBV5-1 and TRBJ1-1; 7 bases line up with TRBD1. The CDR3 is 16 amino acids. Germline assignment: CDR1 SGHRS and CDR2 YFSETQ. The junction had 7 bases not matched to a gene; V was cut back by 2 bases and J by 0 bases. In DNA form, the CDR3 reads TGCGCCAGCAGCTTCAGAGGGGGCAGTTTGAACACTGAAGCTTTCTTT. Translating gives CASSFRGGSLNTEAFF.

This clone was seen once. V gene TRBV10-3 combines with J gene TRBJ1-3; D gene ambiguous. Trimming shortened V by 2 bases and J by 0 bases, and 11 bases separated the two germline ends. The CDR3 extends over 16 amino acids. The germline V gene encodes CDR1 ENHRY and CDR2 SYGVKD. CDR3 sequence reads: CAISEEGGVSGNTIYF. Here the CDR3 DNA reads TGTGCCATCAGTGAGGAAGGCGGAGTCTCTGGAAACACCATATATTTT.